This is a list of T cell receptor beta chains from one sample in a study of OX40 agonist ivuxolimab in advanced cancers. Here immunoSEQ multiplex PCR was the method, and the copy in TCRdb shows in-frame clones only, minus some. This sample yields 45,000 or so clones, of which roughly 82% are seen a single time; 2% to 2.5% belongs to the top ten. Here the sequenced sample was CD4+ or CD8+ T cells sorted from blood, taken in a trial of the OX40 agonist ivuxolimab. The receptor source for this set is an adult with an advanced solid tumor such as melanoma, head and neck, liver or kidney cancer. The CDR3 runs from the conserved cysteine through the conserved F or W. D genes are given only for firm matches. Clone size, where shown, is once, few, many, or a class for clones that have expanded.

J gene | D gene | clone size | V gene | CDR3 protein | CDR3 DNA
TRBJ2-7 | TRBD1 | . | TRBV7-9 | CASSRIQGAYEQYF | TGTGCCAGCAGCCGAATACAGGGGGCCTACGAGCAGTACTTC
TRBJ1-2 | . | once | TRBV5-1 | CASSLPGTNYGYTF | TGCGCCAGCAGCTTACCGGGTACTAACTATGGCTACACCTTC
TRBJ1-2 | . | . | TRBV28 | CASSPSTGYYGYTF | TGTGCCAGCAGTCCCTCGACAGGCTACTATGGCTACACCTTC
TRBJ2-3 | . | once | TRBV5-1 | CASSLGGRGTDTQYF | TGCGCCAGCAGCTTGGGTGGCAGGGGAACAGATACGCAGTATTTT
TRBJ2-5 | TRBD1 | . | TRBV27 | CASSGNTGGIGTQYF | TGTGCCAGCAGCGGAAACACAGGGGGCATTGGGACCCAGTACTTC
TRBJ2-5 | TRBD2 | . | TRBV9 | CASSVGGGADETQYF | TGTGCCAGCAGCGTCGGCGGGGGGGCCGATGAGACCCAGTACTTC
TRBJ1-2 | . | . | TRBV5-8 | CASSLYQQLYGYTF | TGTGCCAGCAGCTTGTACCAACAACTCTATGGCTACACCTTC
TRBJ1-3 | . | . | TRBV6-5 | CASRTRVPPGNTIYF | TGTGCCAGCAGGACAAGGGTCCCTCCTGGAAACACCATATATTTT
TRBJ1-1 | . | . | TRBV9 | CASSIRQEATEAFF | TGTGCCAGCAGCATCCGCCAGGAAGCGACTGAAGCTTTCTTT
TRBJ2-3 | . | . | TRBV6-5 | CASSYSSGSSTDTQYF | TGTGCCAGCAGTTACTCGAGCGGTTCTAGCACAGATACGCAGTATTTT
TRBJ1-2 | . | few | TRBV4-1 | CASSQEPGYGYTF | TGCGCCAGCAGCCAAGAGCCAGGGTATGGCTACACCTTC
TRBJ2-2 | . | . | TRBV5-4 | CASSPIKRANTGELFF | TGTGCCAGCAGCCCGATAAAGAGGGCGAACACCGGGGAGCTGTTTTTT
TRBJ2-5 | . | few | TRBV5-1 | CASSLGEETQYF | TGCGCCAGCAGCTTGGGGGAGGAGACCCAGTACTTC
TRBJ2-7 | . | . | TRBV7-9 | CASSSSTRSSYEQYF | TGTGCCAGCAGCTCGTCGACACGGAGCTCCTACGAGCAGTACTTC
TRBJ2-5 | TRBD2 | . | TRBV5-4 | CASSLPGLAVQETQYF | TGTGCCAGCAGCTTGCCTGGACTAGCGGTCCAAGAGACCCAGTACTTC
TRBJ2-1 | . | . | TRBV9 | CASSVDLSYEQFF | TGTGCCAGCAGCGTAGATCTGAGCTATGAGCAGTTCTTC
TRBJ1-1 | . | . | TRBV7-8 | CASSLLAGSTEAFF | TGTGCCAGCAGCTTATTGGCAGGGTCCACTGAAGCTTTCTTT
TRBJ2-7 | . | . | TRBV6-5 | CASSYRGSLYYEQYF | TGTGCCAGCAGTTACAGGGGTTCTCTATACTACGAGCAGTACTTC
TRBJ2-5 | TRBD2 | . | TRBV5-1 | CASSAGTSGVQETQYF | TGCGCCAGCAGCGCAGGGACTAGCGGGGTCCAAGAGACCCAGTACTTC
TRBJ1-5 | . | . | TRBV28 | CASSLGGNSNQPQHF | TGTGCCAGCAGTTTGGGAGGAAATAGCAATCAGCCCCAGCATTTT
TRBJ1-1 | . | . | TRBV20-1 | CSARGSTEAFF | TGCAGTGCTAGGGGGTCCACTGAAGCTTTCTTT
TRBJ1-1 | . | . | TRBV6-5 | CASRRNTEAFF | TGTGCCAGCAGGCGGAACACTGAAGCTTTCTTT
TRBJ2-7 | TRBD1 | medium-sized | TRBV6-1 | CASSEVWDRKPYEQYF | TGTGCCAGCAGTGAAGTTTGGGACAGGAAACCCTACGAGCAGTACTTC